This T cell receptor (beta chain) is drawn from a study of T cell responses to AZD1222 COVID-19 vaccine (dated by TCRdb to the early 2020s). Study-wide context: A total of 230 or so trial participants underwent TCR sequencing, of whom about 210 received two doses of AZD1222 and approximately 25 received two doses of the MenACWY control vaccine. Trial participants were enrolled by age into subgroups of 18-55, 56-69 and 70-plus years, and around 150, 29 and 61 TCR-sequenced participants, respectively, were included in these subgroups. Overall results and qualifications from the work: Participants were mostly white British, with more females than males. The authors suggested clonal diversity may have been underestimated. Because no samples from the day 14 peak response were available, repertoires could be characterized only after the peak T cell response. Epitopes outside the regions mutated in the B.1.351 and B.1.1.7 variants were reportedly recognized by nearly half of the unique spike-specific TCRs. Conclusions about previously exposed vaccinees are limited because only five to seven AZD1222 recipients were SARS-CoV-2 seropositive at baseline. The 56-69-year group was small, and its depth increase did not reach significance, likely because of low power. The whole spike protein was spanned by vaccine-associated CD4 TCRs, and dominant responses were seen in regions 160-218 and 743-854. After two AZD1222 doses, both the breadth and the depth of spike-specific TCRs were significantly higher than at day 0 and than in MenACWY recipients.

This clone appeared a few times. Its antigen remains unidentified. No base qualities exist here, and no much larger clone lies one base off it. CDR1 is given as ENHRY and CDR2 as SYGVKD, both from the germline V gene. Including the terminal cysteine and phenylalanine, the CDR3 comprises 14 residues. Left in the record is the CDR3 DNA by itself, 42 bases read in frame from the first base. Germline trimming: 2 bases from V, 6 bases from J; junction bases outside gene matches: 4. The time point label corresponds to: about 28 days (+/-7) after the second vaccine dose. Because spike-specific TCR depth and breadth did not differ between the two schedules, AZD1222 recipients who got a second dose at roughly 4 weeks were pooled with those who got a second dose at roughly 12 weeks. Vaccinee samples were obtained from the UK trials COV001 and COV002, which included a single-blind randomized controlled phase 2/3 trial of AZD1222 (ChAdOx1 nCoV-19) in healthy adults. Trial participant PBMC samples were collected at day 0 and day 28 after the second dose for TCRbeta chain sequencing.

The CDR3 regions of human TCRbeta chains were subjected to immunosequencing. The paper's data handling went like this. TCRs in the repertoires were compared against a reference library of SARS-CoV-2-specific TCRs that had been generated with the MIRA antigen-specificity platform. Breadth meant the fraction of unique TCRs that were SARS-CoV-2-associated, whereas depth meant the fraction of total T cells that were SARS-CoV-2-associated. Using the MIRA data, each spike-specific TCR was mapped to the spike region that the TCR reacts to and placed in a CD4 or CD8 class. Log10-transformed breadth and depth values were compared by one-way ANOVA with Sidak's multiple comparisons tests. TCRdb carries this immuneACCESS record with in-frame sequences only. Its versions omit some clonotypes, under half of them owing to an unresolved V gene in the studies checked, with the rest unexplained. The V and J calls and clone size are taken from that table; D and trimming were inferred from the DNA. This sample lists 150,000 to 200,000 clones; roughly 88% were detected once. The ten largest clones add up to 11% of the sample.

The sequence links TRBV10-3 to TRBJ2-1; TRBD2 lines up with 7 middle nucleotides. The clonotype originates from an adult who received the AZD1222 COVID-19 vaccine. Material: peripheral blood, obtained 28 days after the second AZD1222 dose. CDR3 region: CAISEAGRANEQFF. The DNA reads as follows: TGTGCCATCAGTGAGGCAGGGAGGGCCAATGAGCAGTTCTTC.